This passage covers 29 T cell receptor beta chains from one sample sequenced in a study of shared clonotypes between healthy human individuals. Assay: immunoSEQ multiplex PCR; the TCRdb copy retains only in-frame clones and omits some. This table has roughly 2 million clones, approximately 94% appearing once. Input material: naive CD4+ T cells sorted from blood. As for subset: CD45RA+ positively selected. All receptors derive from a man younger than 30 in good health.

The chain combines TRBV5-4 with TRBJ2-7; TRBD1 agrees at 10 bases. Unmatched junction bases numbered 7, after V lost 4 bases and J lost 6 bases. The germline CDR1 and CDR2 sequences are SGHNT and YYREEE (reference sequence). The CDR3 length is 14 residues. The CDR3 DNA sequence: TGTGCCAGCAGCCCAAGACAGGGGGCAGGCGAGCAGTACTTC. Encoded protein: CASSPRQGAGEQYF. Using reference TRBV5-4 and TRBJ2-7 for the parts outside the CDR3, the full variable domain is ETGVTQSPTHLIKTRGQQVTLRCSSQSGHNTVSWYQQALGQGPQFIFQYYREEENGRGNFPPRFSGLQFPNYSSELNVNALELDDSALYLCASSPRQGAGEQYFGPGTRLTVT.

The chain couples TRBV25-1 to TRBJ1-1; 10 bases map to TRBD1. The germline V gene encodes CDR1 MGHDK and CDR2 SYGVNS. There are 14 residues in the CDR3. V was clipped by 3 bases and J by 5 bases; unmatched bases: 3. Here the CDR3 DNA reads TGTGCCAGCAGTGACCCGGGACAGGGGACTGAAGCTTTCTTT. Translated: CASSDPGQGTEAFF.

The chain has TRBV28 and TRBJ2-7; 7 bases match TRBD1. Germline CDR1 reads MDHEN; CDR2 reads SYDVKM. CDR3 length equals 14 residues. V gave up 3 bases and J gave up 0 bases; unmatched junction bases: 2. In DNA form, the CDR3 reads TGTGCCAGCAGTTTTTGGGACAGCTCCTACGAGCAGTACTTC. This translates into CASSFWDSSYEQYF.

On this clone: Distinct nucleotide sequences in the sample also encode this CDR3. The chain links TRBV5-1 to TRBJ2-1, with D unclear. V was cut by 0 bases and J by 8 bases, with 3 bases left in between. Germline loops: CDR1 SGHRS, CDR2 YFSETQ. This CDR3 region has 11 residues. CDR3 in amino acids: CASSLEYEQFF. In DNA, the CDR3 is TGCGCCAGCAGCTTGGAATATGAGCAGTTCTTC.

V gene TRBV25-1 combines with J gene TRBJ1-4, with D uncertain. CDR3 length equals 14 residues. CDR1 is MGHDK and CDR2 is SYGVNS in the germline V gene. Trimming removed 3 bases at V and 5 bases at J, with 10 bases between. The CDR3 DNA reads TGTGCCAGCAGTGATTGGCACACGAATGAAAAACTGTTTTTT. Protein product: CASSDWHTNEKLFF.

The chain has TRBV6-1 and TRBJ2-2; D is unclear. This CDR3 comprises 14 residues. Germline values: CDR1 MNHNS, CDR2 SASEGT. V lost 4 bases and J 1 base, leaving 7 bases between the germline ends. In DNA, the CDR3 is TGTGCCAGCAGTGCTAACGGGAACACCGGGGAGCTGTTTTTT. Translated, it gives CASSANGNTGELFF.

The J gene is TRBJ2-7, the V gene TRBV5-1; D uncertain. Trimming removed 0 bases from V and 1 base from J, with 14 bases in between. The CDR3 covers 16 residues. Germline V gives CDR1 SGHRS, CDR2 YFSETQ. This CDR3 reads CASSLGAQATSYEQYF. As DNA, the CDR3 is TGCGCCAGCAGCTTGGGGGCCCAGGCAACTTCCTACGAGCAGTACTTC. Full variable domain (remainder filled in from reference TRBV5-1 and TRBJ2-7): KAGVTQTPRYLIKTRGQQVTLSCSPISGHRSVSWYQQTPGQGLQFLFEYFSETQRNKGNFPGRFSGRQFSNSRSEMNVSTLELGDSALYLCASSLGAQATSYEQYFGPGTRLTVT.

In regard to this clone: Other DNA sequences in the same sample also yield this CDR3. This chain links TRBV5-1 with TRBJ2-2; no clear D. The CDR3 sequence is 14 residues long. Germline loops: CDR1 SGHRS, CDR2 YFSETQ. The V end was cut by 1 base, the J end by 1 base, with 5 bases between. The DNA for the CDR3 is TGCGCCAGCAGCTTGATAGGGAACACCGGGGAGCTGTTTTTT. This encodes CASSLIGNTGELFF. Based on the CDR3 plus reference TRBV5-1 and TRBJ2-2, the full variable domain is KAGVTQTPRYLIKTRGQQVTLSCSPISGHRSVSWYQQTPGQGLQFLFEYFSETQRNKGNFPGRFSGRQFSNSRSEMNVSTLELGDSALYLCASSLIGNTGELFFGEGSRLTVL.

This chain links TRBV19 with TRBJ1-2; possibly TRBD1 for D (6 bases). Between the trimmed V and J ends, which lost 4 bases and 6 bases, there was a span of 18 bases. There are 15 residues in the CDR3. Germline V gene lookup returns CDR1 LNHDA and CDR2 SQIVND (reference sequence). The DNA for the CDR3 is TGTGCCAGTAGTAAGGGGAAGGGGGAGAAGAATGGCTACACCTTC. Translation gives CASSKGKGEKNGYTF.

The chain couples TRBV9 to TRBJ2-7; D assignment may be TRBD1 or TRBD2 (6 bases each). Germline V gene lookup returns CDR1 SGDLS and CDR2 YYNGEE. Trimming took off 4 bases at V and 3 bases at J, with 14 bases between the two ends. This CDR3 contains 14 residues. The CDR3 nucleotides read TGTGCCAGCAGCCTTAGTGGGGGGCACTACGAGCAGTACTTC. Amino acid sequence: CASSLSGGHYEQYF.

This chain connects TRBV7-9 to TRBJ1-5, with 8 bases identical to TRBD1. The CDR3 contains 16 residues. Germline V gene lookup returns CDR1 SEHNR and CDR2 FQNEAQ (reference sequence). V dropped 6 bases and J dropped 4; count of bases not matched to a gene: 11. This CDR3 is CASSPVGQADNQPQHF. Here the CDR3 DNA reads TGTGCCAGCAGTCCCGTGGGACAGGCGGATAATCAGCCCCAGCATTTT.

Concerning this clone itself: Other nucleotide sequences in the sample specify the same CDR3. This chain joins TRBV5-1 and TRBJ2-3; D is ambiguous. Germline lookup yields CDR1 SGHRS and CDR2 YFSETQ. This CDR3 is built from 15 residues. The V end was cut by 0 bases, the J end by 0 bases, with 8 bases between. This chain's CDR3 is CASSLDGISTDTQYF. The CDR3 coding sequence is TGCGCCAGCAGCTTGGACGGTATTAGCACAGATACGCAGTATTTT.

This chain joins TRBV10-3 and TRBJ1-2; D not resolved. CDR3 length: 14 residues. CDR1 and CDR2 from the germline V gene are ENHRY and SYGVKD. V was shortened by 4 bases and J by 5 bases, with 14 bases between the two germline ends. The CDR3 bases are TGTGCCATCAGTGGGTTGGCCCCTGGGTATGGCTACACCTTC. The encoded protein is CAISGLAPGYGYTF.

This clone was counted once. This chain connects TRBV5-6 to TRBJ2-5; 7 bases match TRBD2. With V trimmed by 2 bases and J by 5 bases, 9 bases remained unmatched. This CDR3 spans 15 amino acids. Germline values: CDR1 SGHDT, CDR2 YYEEEE. CDR3 sequence (DNA): TGTGCCAGCAGCTTTTCCGGGACTAAATCGGAGACCCAGTACTTC. Protein product: CASSFSGTKSETQYF.

The chain is built from TRBV6-4 and TRBJ2-6; D gene ambiguous. Germline CDR1 and CDR2: MRHNA and SNTAGT. CDR3 size: 14 residues. V lost 7 bases to trimming and J lost 1 base, with 8 bases between them. This CDR3 is CASKPASGANVLTF. The CDR3 DNA follows: TGTGCCAGCAAGCCCGCGTCTGGGGCCAACGTCCTGACTTTC.

This chain connects TRBV10-3 to TRBJ1-4, with D possibly being TRBD1 (5 bases). The CDR3 covers 13 residues. Germline V gene lookup returns CDR1 ENHRY and CDR2 SYGVKD. V lost 8 bases and J 7 bases, leaving 14 bases between the germline ends. This CDR3 reads CAISALRGEKLFF. The CDR3 nucleotides are TGTGCCATCTCGGCTCTAAGGGGTGAAAAACTGTTTTTT.

V gene TRBV6-5 combines with J gene TRBJ2-3; no firm D call. V dropped 2 bases and J dropped 2 bases, with 8 bases sitting between them. Looked up from germline, CDR1 is MNHEY and CDR2 is SVGAGI. CDR3 length equals 14 residues. The CDR3 protein is CASSYESYTDTQYF. CDR3 DNA: TGTGCCAGCAGTTACGAGAGCTACACAGATACGCAGTATTTT.

This clone was seen a few times. The rearrangement uses TRBV19 and TRBJ1-5; 8 bases align to TRBD1. The germline CDR1 and CDR2 sequences are LNHDA and SQIVND (reference sequence). The CDR3 spans 15 residues. The V gene end was trimmed by 6 bases and the J gene end by 3 bases; junction bases not matched to a gene: 7. The CDR3 sequence: CASSPDRGNNQPQHF. CDR3 bases: TGTGCCAGTAGCCCCGACAGGGGTAACAATCAGCCCCAGCATTTT.

This chain connects TRBV6-4 to TRBJ1-6, with TRBD1 matching over 7 bases. Trimming took 2 bases from V and 9 from J; bases not matched to a gene: 10. CDR1 and CDR2 from the germline V gene are MRHNA and SNTAGT. The CDR3 totals 16 residues. The CDR3 DNA reads as TGTGCCAGCAGTGACGGAAGACAGGGATTGGGTTCACCCCTCCACTTT. Residues: CASSDGRQGLGSPLHF.

The V call is TRBV28, the J call TRBJ1-2; no reliable D call. There are 14 residues in the CDR3. Trimming stripped 2 bases from V and 2 bases from J, with 9 bases between. The germline gives CDR1 MDHEN, CDR2 SYDVKM. In DNA form, the CDR3 reads TGTGCCAGCAGTTTAGGAGGGCAGAACTATGGCTACACCTTC. The encoded protein is CASSLGGQNYGYTF.

This chain connects TRBV11-2 to TRBJ2-1; TRBD2 agrees at 9 bases. From germline, CDR1 is SGHAT and CDR2 FQNNGV. This CDR3 region has 15 residues. V shed 5 bases and J 8 bases; nucleotides not matched to a gene: 10. The CDR3 sequence: CASSHGSGRTDEQFF. CDR3 DNA sequence: TGTGCCAGCAGCCACGGTAGCGGGAGAACGGATGAGCAGTTCTTC. The complete variable domain, with remaining parts taken from reference TRBV11-2 and TRBJ2-1, reads EAGVAQSPRYKIIEKRQSVAFWCNPISGHATLYWYQQILGQGPKLLIQFQNNGVVDDSQLPKDRFSAERLKGVDSTLKIQPAKLEDSAVYLCASSHGSGRTDEQFFGPGTRLTVL.

This clone was observed once. This CDR3 is also generated by other DNA sequences in the sample. The CDR3 here is CASSPYTGELFF. The CDR3 coding sequence is TGTGCCAGCAGCCCATACACCGGGGAGCTGTTTTTT. The chain carries TRBV5-4 and TRBJ2-2; D uncertain. This CDR3 is 12 amino acids long. CDR1 is SGHNT, CDR2 YYREEE, per germline (reference sequence). Trimming removed 4 bases from V and 3 bases from J, with 4 bases in between.

The chain has TRBV10-3 and TRBJ2-3, with D possibly TRBD2 on 5 matching bases. This CDR3 has 16 amino acids. The germline gives CDR1 ENHRY, CDR2 SYGVKD. V shed 0 bases and J shed 3 bases, with 13 bases lying between them. The CDR3 sequence: CAISESAPTGTDTQYF. In nucleotides, the CDR3 is TGTGCCATCAGTGAGTCAGCCCCAACGGGGACAGATACGCAGTATTTT.

This chain links TRBV30 with TRBJ1-3; D may be TRBD1 (6 bases). Trimming took off 0 bases at V and 4 bases at J, with 13 bases between the two ends. Germline V gene data show CDR1 as GTSNPN and CDR2 as SVGIG (reference sequence). The CDR3 spans 15 residues. The CDR3 protein is CAWSVQSRGGNTIYF. The CDR3 DNA is TGTGCCTGGAGTGTACAATCCAGGGGAGGAAACACCATATATTTT.

The chain uses TRBV7-9 and TRBJ1-4, with D perhaps TRBD1 (5 bases). CDR1 and CDR2 from the germline V gene are SEHNR and FQNEAQ (reference sequence). This CDR3 spans 13 amino acids. The V and J ends lost 8 bases and 4 bases respectively, with 11 bases between them. CDR3 in DNA: TGTGCCAGCTCAGGGACCTATAATGAAAAACTGTTTTTT. It translates to CASSGTYNEKLFF.

The rearrangement joins TRBV5-1 to TRBJ2-2, with TRBD2 identical over 8 bases. V was clipped by 5 bases and J by 1 base; unmatched bases: 7. This CDR3 region has 16 residues. The germline V gene encodes CDR1 SGHRS and CDR2 YFSETQ. The CDR3 region is CASSNSGTRNTGELFF. DNA for the CDR3: TGCGCCAGCAGTAATAGCGGGACGAGGAACACCGGGGAGCTGTTTTTT.

The chain carries TRBV6-5 and TRBJ2-7; 8 positions agree with TRBD1. The germline V gene has CDR1 MNHEY and CDR2 SVGAGI. The length of the CDR3 is 11 residues. The CDR3 region is CASVLWVQGAV. CDR3 DNA sequence: TGTGCCAGCGTCCTTTGGGTGCAGGGGGCCGTC.

This clone was seen a single time. The J gene is TRBJ1-1, the V gene TRBV2, with TRBD1 matching over 9 bases. CDR1 is SNHLY, CDR2 FYNNEI, per germline. The V and J ends lost 4 bases and 10 bases, in that order; junction bases with no gene match: 7. This CDR3 has 13 residues. In nucleotides, the CDR3 is TGTGCCAGCAGTGTCGGACAGGGGAGCGGAGCTTTCTTT. Translation gives CASSVGQGSGAFF.

The rearrangement links TRBV30 to TRBJ1-2; D ambiguous. The germline CDR1 and CDR2 sequences are GTSNPN and SVGIG (reference sequence). This CDR3 region has 13 residues. The V end lost 5 bases, the J end lost 8 bases, and 18 bases lay between the germline ends. The DNA of the CDR3 is TGTGCCTGGGCCCCCTCATCAGTGCAGGGCTACACCTTC. Translation: CAWAPSSVQGYTF.